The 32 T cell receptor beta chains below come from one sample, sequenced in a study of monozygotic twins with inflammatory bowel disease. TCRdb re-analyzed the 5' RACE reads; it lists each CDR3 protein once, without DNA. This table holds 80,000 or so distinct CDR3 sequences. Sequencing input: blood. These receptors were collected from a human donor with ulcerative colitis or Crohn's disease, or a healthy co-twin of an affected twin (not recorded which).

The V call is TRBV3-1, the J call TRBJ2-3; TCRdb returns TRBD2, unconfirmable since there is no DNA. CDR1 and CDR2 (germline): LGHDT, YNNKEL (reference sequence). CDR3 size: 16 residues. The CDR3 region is CASSQGSSGPRNTQYF.

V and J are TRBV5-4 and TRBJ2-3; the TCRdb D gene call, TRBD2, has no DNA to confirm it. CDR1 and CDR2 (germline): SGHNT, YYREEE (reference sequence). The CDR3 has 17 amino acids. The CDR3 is CASSFKAGTRDTDTQYF.

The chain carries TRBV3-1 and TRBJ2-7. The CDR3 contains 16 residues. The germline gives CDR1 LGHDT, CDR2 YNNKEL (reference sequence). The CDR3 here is CASSLRIGIGSYEQYF.

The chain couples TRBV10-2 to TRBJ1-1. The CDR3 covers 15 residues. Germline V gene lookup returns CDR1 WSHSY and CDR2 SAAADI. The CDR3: CASKSVDLLNTEAFF.

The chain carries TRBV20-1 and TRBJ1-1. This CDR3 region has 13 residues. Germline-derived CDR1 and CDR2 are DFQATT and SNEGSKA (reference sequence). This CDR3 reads CSARKVTNTEAFF.

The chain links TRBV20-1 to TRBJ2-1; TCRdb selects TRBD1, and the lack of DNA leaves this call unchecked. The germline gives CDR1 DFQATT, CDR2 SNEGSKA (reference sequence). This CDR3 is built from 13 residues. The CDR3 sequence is CSARDYRNNEQFF.

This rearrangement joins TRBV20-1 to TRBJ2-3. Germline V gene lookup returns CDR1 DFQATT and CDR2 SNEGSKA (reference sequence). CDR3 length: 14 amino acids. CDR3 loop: CSAPDNSGTDTQYF.

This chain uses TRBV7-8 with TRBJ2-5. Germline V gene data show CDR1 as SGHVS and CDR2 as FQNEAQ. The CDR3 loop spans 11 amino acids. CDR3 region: CASSFSETQYF.

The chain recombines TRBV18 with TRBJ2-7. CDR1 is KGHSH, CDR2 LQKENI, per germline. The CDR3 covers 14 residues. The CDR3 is CASSPRQSSYEQYF. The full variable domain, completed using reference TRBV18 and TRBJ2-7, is NAGVMQNPRHLVRRRGQEARLRCSPMKGHSHVYWYRQLPEEGLKFMVYLQKENIIDESGMPKERFSAEFPKEGPSILRIQQVVRGDSAAYFCASSPRQSSYEQYFGPGTRLTVT.

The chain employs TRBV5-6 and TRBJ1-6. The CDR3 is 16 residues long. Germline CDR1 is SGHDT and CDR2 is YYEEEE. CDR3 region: CASSPERGQANSPLHF.

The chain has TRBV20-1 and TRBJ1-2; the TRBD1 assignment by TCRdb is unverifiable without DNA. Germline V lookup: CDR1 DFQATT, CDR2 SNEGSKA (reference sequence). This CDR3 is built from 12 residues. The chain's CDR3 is CSAQRGGHGYTF.

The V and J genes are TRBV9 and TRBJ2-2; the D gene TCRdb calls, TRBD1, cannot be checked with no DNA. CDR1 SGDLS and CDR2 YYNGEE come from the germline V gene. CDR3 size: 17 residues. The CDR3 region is CASSTADRWDGTGELFF. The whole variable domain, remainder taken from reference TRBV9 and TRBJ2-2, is DSGVTQTPKHLITATGQRVTLRCSPRSGDLSVYWYQQSLDQGLQFLIQYYNGEERAKGNILERFSAQQFPDLHSELNLSSLELGDSALYFCASSTADRWDGTGELFFGEGSRLTVL.

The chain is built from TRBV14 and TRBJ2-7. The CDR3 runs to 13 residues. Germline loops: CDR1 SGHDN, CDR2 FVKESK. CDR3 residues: CASSQRTGYEQYF.

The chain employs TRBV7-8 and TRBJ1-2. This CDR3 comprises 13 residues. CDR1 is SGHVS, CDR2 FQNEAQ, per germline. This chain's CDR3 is CASSVVGNYGYTF. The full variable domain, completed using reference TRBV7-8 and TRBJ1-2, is GAGVSQSPRYKVAKRGQDVALRCDPISGHVSLFWYQQALGQGPEFLTYFQNEAQLDKSGLPSDRFFAERPEGSVSTLKIQRTQQEDSAVYLCASSVVGNYGYTFGSGTRLTVV.

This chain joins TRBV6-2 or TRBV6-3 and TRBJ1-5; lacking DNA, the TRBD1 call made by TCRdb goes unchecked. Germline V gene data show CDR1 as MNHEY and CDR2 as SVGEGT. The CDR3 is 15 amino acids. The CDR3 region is CASSYPDRVDQPQHF.

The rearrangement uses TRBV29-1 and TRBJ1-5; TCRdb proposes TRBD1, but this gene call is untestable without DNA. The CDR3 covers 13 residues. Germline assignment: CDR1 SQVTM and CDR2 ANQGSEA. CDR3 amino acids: CSVVTGWGQPQHF.

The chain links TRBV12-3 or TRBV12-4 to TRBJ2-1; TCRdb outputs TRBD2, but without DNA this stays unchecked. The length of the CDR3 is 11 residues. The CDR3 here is CASSGLFRQFF.

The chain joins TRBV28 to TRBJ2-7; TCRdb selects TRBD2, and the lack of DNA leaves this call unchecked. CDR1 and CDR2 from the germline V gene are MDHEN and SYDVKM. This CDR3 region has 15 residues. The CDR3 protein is CASSLGTADTYEQYF.

The CDR3 reads CASRRDGGNTEAFF. The gene calls are TRBV5-1 and TRBJ1-1; the D call from TCRdb, TRBD1, cannot be confirmed without DNA. Germline CDR1 reads SGHRS; CDR2 reads YFSETQ. The CDR3 covers 14 residues.

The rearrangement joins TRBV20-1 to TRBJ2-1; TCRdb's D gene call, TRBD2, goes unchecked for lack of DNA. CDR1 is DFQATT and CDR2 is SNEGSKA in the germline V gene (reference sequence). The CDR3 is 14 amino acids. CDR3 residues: CSAKSGGNYNEQFF.

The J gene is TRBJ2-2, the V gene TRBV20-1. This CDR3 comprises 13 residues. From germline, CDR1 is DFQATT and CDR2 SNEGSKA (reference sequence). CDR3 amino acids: CSARVVNTGELFF.

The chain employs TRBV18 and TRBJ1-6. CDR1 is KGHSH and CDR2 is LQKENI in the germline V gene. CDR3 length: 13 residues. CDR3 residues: CASSPSGGGSLHF.

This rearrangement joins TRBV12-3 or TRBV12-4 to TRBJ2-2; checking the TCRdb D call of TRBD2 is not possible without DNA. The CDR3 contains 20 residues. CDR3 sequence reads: CASSGSLGSGGASNTGELFF.

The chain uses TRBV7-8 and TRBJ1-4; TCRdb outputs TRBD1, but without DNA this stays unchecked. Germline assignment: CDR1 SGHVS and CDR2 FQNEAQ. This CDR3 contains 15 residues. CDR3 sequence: CASSLERGHEEKLFF. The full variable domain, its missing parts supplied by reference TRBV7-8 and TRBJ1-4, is GAGVSQSPRYKVAKRGQDVALRCDPISGHVSLFWYQQALGQGPEFLTYFQNEAQLDKSGLPSDRFFAERPEGSVSTLKIQRTQQEDSAVYLCASSLERGHEEKLFFGSGTQLSVL.

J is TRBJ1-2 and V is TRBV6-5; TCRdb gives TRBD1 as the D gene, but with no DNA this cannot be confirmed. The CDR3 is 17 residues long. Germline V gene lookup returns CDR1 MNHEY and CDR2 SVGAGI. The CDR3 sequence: CASSYLGNRRHYYGYTF.

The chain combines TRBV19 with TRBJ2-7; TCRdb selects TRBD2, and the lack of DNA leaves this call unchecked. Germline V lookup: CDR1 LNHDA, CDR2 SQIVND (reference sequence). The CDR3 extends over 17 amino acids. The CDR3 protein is CASSMLFGGRLNYEQYF. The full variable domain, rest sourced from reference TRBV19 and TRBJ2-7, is DGGITQSPKYLFRKEGQNVTLSCEQNLNHDAMYWYRQDPGQGLRLIYYSQIVNDFQKGDIAEGYSVSREKKESFPLTVTSAQKNPTAFYLCASSMLFGGRLNYEQYFGPGTRLTVT.

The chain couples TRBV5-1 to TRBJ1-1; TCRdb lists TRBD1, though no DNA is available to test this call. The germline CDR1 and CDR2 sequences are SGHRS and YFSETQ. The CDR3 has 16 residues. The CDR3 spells CASSLTGQGMNTEAFF. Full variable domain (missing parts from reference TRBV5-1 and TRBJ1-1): KAGVTQTPRYLIKTRGQQVTLSCSPISGHRSVSWYQQTPGQGLQFLFEYFSETQRNKGNFPGRFSGRQFSNSRSEMNVSTLELGDSALYLCASSLTGQGMNTEAFFGQGTRLTVV.

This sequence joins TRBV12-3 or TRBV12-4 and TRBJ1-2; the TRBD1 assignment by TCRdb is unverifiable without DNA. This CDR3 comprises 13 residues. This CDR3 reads CAISRAALYGYTF.

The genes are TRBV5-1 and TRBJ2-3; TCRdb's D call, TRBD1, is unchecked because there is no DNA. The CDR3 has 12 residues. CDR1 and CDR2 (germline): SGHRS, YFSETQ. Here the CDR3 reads CASSSGLAIPLF.

CDR3 in amino acids: CATSVRGGEQFF. The V call is TRBV24-1, the J call TRBJ2-1; with no DNA, the TCRdb D assignment of TRBD1 cannot be verified. Germline V gene data show CDR1 as KGHDR and CDR2 as SFDVKD. The CDR3 runs to 12 residues.

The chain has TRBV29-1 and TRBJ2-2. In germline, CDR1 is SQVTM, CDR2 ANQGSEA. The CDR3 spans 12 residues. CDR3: CSVEGGTGELFF.

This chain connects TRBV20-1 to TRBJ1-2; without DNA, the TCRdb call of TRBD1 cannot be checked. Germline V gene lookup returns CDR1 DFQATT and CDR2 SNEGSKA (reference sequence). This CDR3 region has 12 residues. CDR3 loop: CSATPGTYGYTF.